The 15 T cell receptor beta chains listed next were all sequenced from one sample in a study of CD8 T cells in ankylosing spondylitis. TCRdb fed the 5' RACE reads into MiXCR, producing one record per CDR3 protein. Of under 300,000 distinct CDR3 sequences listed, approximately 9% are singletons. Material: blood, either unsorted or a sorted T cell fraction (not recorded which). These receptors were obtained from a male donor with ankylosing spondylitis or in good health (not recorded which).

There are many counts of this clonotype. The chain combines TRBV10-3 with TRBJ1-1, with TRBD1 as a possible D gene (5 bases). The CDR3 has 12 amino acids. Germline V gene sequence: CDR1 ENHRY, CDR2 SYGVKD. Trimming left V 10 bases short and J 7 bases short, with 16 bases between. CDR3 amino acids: CATGDPGGEAFF. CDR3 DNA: TGTGCCACCGGGGACCCAGGAGGTGAAGCTTTCTTT.

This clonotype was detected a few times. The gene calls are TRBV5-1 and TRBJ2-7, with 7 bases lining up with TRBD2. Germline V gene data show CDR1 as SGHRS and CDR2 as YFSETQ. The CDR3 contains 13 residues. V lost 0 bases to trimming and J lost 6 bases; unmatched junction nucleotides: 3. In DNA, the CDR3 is TGCGCCAGCAGCTTGGATCGGGGGGTCGAGCAGTACTTC. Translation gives CASSLDRGVEQYF.

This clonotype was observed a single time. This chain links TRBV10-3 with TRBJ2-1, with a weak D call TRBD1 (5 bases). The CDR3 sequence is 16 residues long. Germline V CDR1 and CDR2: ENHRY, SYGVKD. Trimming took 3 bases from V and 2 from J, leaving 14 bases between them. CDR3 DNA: TGTGCCATCAGTGAACAAAGGGGCCGACCCTACAATGAGCAGTTCTTC. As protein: CAISEQRGRPYNEQFF.

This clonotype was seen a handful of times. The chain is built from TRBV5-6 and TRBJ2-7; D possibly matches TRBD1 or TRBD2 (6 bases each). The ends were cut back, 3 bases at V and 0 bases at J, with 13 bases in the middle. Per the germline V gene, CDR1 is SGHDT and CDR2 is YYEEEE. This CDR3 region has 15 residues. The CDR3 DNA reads TGTGCCAGCAGCTGGGGGGACACACTCTCCTACGAGCAGTACTTC. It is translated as CASSWGDTLSYEQYF.

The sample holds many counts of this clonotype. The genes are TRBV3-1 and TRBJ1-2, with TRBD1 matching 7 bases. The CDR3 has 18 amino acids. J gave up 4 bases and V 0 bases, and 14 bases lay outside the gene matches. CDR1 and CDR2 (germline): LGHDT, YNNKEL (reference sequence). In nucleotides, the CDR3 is TGTGCCAGCAGCCAAGAGGCATTTTTCAAGACAGGGCCCTATGGCTACACCTTC. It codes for CASSQEAFFKTGPYGYTF.

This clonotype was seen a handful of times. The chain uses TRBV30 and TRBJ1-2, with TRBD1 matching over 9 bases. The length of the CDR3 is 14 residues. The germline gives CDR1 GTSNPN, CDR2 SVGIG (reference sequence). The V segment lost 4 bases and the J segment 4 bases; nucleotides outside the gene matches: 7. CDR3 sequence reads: CAWNPGTGLYGYTF. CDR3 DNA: TGTGCCTGGAATCCCGGGACAGGGCTCTATGGCTACACCTTC.

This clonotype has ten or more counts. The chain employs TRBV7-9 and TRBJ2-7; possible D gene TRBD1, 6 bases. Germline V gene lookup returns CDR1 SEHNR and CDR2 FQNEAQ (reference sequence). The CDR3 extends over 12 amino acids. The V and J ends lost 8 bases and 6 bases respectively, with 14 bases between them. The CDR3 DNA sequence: TGTGCCAGCGGACAGTCACCGCCCGAGCAGTACTTC. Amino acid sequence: CASGQSPPEQYF.

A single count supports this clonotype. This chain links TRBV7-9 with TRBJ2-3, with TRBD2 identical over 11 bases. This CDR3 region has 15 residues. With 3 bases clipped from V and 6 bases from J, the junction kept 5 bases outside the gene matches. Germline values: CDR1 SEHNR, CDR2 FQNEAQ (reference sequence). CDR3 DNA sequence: TGTGCCAGCAGCTTCACTAGCGGGAGTGAGGATACGCAGTATTTT. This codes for CASSFTSGSEDTQYF.

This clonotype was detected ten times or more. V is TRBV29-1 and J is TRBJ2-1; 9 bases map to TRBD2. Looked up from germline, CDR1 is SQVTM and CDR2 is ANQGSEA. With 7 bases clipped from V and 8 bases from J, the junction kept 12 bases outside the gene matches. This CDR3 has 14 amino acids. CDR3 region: CSASGASGIYEQFF. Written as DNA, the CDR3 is TGCAGCGCCTCTGGGGCTAGCGGGATCTATGAGCAGTTCTTC.

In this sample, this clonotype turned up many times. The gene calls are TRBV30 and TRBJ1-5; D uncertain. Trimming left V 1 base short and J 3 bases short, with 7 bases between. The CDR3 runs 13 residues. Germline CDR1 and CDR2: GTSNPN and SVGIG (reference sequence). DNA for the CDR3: TGTGCCTGGAGTGACCCCCCCAATCAGCCCCAGCATTTT. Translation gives CAWSDPPNQPQHF. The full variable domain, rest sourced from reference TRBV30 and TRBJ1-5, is SQTIHQWPATLVQPVGSPLSLECTVEGTSNPNLYWYRQAAGRGLQLLFYSVGIGQISSEVPQNLSASRPQDRQFILSSKKLLLSDSGFYLCAWSDPPNQPQHFGDGTRLSIL.

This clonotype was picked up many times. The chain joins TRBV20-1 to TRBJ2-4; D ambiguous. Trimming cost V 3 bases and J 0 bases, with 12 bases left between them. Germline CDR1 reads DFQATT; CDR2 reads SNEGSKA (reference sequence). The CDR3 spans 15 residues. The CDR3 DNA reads TGCAGTGCTAGCGCGGCGGATCTAGCCAAAAACATTCAGTACTTC. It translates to CSASAADLAKNIQYF.

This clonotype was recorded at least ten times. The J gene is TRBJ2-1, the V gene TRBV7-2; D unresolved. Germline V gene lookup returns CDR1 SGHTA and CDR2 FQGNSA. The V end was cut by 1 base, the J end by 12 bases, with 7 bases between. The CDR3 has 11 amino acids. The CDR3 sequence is CASSLGRVQFF. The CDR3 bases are TGTGCCAGCAGCTTAGGACGTGTGCAGTTCTTC.

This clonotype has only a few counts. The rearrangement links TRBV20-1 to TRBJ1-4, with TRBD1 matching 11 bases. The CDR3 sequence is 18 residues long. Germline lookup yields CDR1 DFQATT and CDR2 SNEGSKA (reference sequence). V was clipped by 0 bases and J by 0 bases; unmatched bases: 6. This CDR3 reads CSARDPRDRGATNEKLFF. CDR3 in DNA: TGCAGTGCTAGAGATCCTCGGGACAGGGGGGCAACTAATGAAAAACTGTTTTTT.

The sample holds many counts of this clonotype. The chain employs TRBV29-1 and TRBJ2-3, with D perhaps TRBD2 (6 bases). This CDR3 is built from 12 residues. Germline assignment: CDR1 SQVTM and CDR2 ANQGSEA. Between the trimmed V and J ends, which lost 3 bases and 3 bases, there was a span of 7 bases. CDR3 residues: CSVEAGTDTQYF. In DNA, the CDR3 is TGCAGCGTTGAGGCGGGGACAGATACGCAGTATTTT.

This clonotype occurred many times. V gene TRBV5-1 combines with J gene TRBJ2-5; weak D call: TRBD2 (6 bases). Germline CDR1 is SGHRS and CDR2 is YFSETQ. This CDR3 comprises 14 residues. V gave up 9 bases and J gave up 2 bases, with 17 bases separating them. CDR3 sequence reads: CANLEGTLQETQYF. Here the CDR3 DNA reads TGCGCCAACCTCGAGGGGACTTTACAAGAGACCCAGTACTTC. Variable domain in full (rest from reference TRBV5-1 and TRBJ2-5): KAGVTQTPRYLIKTRGQQVTLSCSPISGHRSVSWYQQTPGQGLQFLFEYFSETQRNKGNFPGRFSGRQFSNSRSEMNVSTLELGDSALYLCANLEGTLQETQYFGPGTRLLVL.